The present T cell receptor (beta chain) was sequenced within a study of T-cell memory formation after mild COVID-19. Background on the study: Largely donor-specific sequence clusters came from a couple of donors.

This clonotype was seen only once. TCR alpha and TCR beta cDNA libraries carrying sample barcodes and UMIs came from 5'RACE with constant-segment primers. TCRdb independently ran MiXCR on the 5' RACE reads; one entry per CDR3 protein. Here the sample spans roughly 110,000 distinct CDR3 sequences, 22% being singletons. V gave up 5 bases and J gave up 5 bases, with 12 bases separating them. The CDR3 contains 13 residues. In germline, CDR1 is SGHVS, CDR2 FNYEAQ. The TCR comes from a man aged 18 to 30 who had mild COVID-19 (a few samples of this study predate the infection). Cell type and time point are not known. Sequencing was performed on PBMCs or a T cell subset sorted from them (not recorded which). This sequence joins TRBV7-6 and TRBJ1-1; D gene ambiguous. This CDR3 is CASSRSGRTEAFF. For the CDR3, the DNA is TGTGCCAGCAGCCGTTCGGGTAGGACTGAAGCTTTCTTT.